This T cell receptor (beta chain) appears in the sequencing data of a study of a mutant IDH1 vaccine in newly diagnosed glioma. About the research overall: Vaccines were first given 4-6 weeks after radiotherapy alone, or with temozolomide cycles. Antecedent treatment encompassed radiotherapy, temozolomide, or their combination; the majority received both.

Concerning this clone: Its target is unknown.

V was clipped by 0 bases and J by 0 bases, with 12 bases between them. CDR1 and CDR2 (germline): MNHEY, SVGAGI. The CDR3 is 16 residues long. Study outcomes and limitations: Patients showed vaccine-induced immune responses at a rate of around 94%.

Measured with immunoSEQ multiplex PCR; TCRdb has only the in-frame clones, and not every one. The profile shows about 54,000 clones, around four fifths of them singletons. Time point described: week 35, safety follow-up. Each vaccine dose was 300 ug of mutant IDH1 20-mer peptide, with topical imiquimod. Specimen: PBMCs, collected from a glioma patient whose treatment included an IDH1 peptide vaccine. The chain employs TRBV6-5 and TRBJ2-7; D perhaps matches TRBD2 (6 bases). This TCR was sampled from a woman aged 18 to 35 with glioma. CDR3 coding DNA: TGTGCCAGCAGTTACTCCCTCGCGGGGAGCTCCTACGAGCAGTACTTC. Translated, it gives CASSYSLAGSSYEQYF.